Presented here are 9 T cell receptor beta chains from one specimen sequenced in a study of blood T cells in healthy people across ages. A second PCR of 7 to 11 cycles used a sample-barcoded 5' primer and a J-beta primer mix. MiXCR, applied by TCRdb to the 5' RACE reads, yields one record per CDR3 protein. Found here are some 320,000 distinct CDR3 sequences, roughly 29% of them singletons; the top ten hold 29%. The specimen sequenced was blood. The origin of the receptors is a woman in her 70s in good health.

The CDR3 DNA sequence: TGCAGTGCTAGAGATCTCAGCGGGAGAAACGGCGAGCAGTACTTC. As protein: CSARDLSGRNGEQYF. This chain joins TRBV20-1 and TRBJ2-7; 8 nucleotides match TRBD2. The CDR3 totals 15 residues. From germline, CDR1 is DFQATT and CDR2 SNEGSKA (reference sequence). The trim removed 0 bases at V and 6 bases at J, leaving 10 bases unmatched.

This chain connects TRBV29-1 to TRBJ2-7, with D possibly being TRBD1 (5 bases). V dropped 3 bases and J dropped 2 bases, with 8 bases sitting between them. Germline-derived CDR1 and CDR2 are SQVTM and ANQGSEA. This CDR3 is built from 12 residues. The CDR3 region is CSVETEAYEQYF. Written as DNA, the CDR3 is TGCAGCGTTGAGACAGAGGCCTACGAGCAGTACTTC.

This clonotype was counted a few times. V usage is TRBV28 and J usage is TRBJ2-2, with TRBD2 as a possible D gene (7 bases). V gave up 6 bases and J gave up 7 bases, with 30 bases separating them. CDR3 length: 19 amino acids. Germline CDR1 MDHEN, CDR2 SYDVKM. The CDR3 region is CASSPSEGEGLFLVGELFF. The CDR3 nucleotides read TGTGCCAGCAGCCCTTCGGAGGGGGAGGGCCTTTTTTTGGTCGGGGAGCTGTTTTTT.

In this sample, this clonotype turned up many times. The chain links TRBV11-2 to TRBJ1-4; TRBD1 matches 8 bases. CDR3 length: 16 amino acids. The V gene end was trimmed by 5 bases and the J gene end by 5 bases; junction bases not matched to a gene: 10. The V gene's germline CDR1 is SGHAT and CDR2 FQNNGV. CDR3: CASSQGGGQENEKLFF. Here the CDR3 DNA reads TGTGCCAGCAGCCAGGGGGGGGGACAGGAGAATGAAAAACTGTTTTTT.

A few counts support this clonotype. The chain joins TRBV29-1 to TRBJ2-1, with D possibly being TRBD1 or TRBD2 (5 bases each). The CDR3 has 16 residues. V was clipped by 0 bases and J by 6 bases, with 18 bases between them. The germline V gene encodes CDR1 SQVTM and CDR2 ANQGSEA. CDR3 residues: CSVEEGFQGPINEQFF. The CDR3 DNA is TGCAGCGTTGAAGAAGGATTTCAGGGACCGATCAATGAGCAGTTCTTC.

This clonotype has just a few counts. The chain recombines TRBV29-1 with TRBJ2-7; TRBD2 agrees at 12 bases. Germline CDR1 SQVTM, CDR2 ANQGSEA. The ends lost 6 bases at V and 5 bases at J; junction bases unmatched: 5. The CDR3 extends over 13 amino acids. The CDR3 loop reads CSVSSGGVHEQYF. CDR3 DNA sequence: TGCAGCGTCTCTAGCGGGGGGGTCCACGAGCAGTACTTC.

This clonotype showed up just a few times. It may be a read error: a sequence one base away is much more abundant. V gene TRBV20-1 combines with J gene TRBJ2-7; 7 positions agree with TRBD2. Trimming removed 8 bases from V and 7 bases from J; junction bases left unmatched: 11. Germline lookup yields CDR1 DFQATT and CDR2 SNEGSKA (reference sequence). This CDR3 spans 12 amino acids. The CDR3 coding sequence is TGCAGTACAAAGAAGCTCGGGGGGGAGCAGTACTTC. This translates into CSTKKLGGEQYF.

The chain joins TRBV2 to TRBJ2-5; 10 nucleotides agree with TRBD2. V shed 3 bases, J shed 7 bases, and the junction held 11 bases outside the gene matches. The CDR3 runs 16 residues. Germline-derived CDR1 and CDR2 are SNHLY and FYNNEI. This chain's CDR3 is CASSEPSGRASGTQYF. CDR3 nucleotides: TGTGCCAGCAGTGAGCCCAGCGGGAGGGCCAGCGGGACCCAGTACTTC.

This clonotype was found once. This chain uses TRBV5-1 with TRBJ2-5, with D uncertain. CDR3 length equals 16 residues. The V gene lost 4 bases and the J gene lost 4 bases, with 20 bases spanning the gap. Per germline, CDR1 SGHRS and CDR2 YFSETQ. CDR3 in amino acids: CASSLTPSQRRETQYF. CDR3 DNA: TGCGCCAGCAGCCTCACCCCGTCCCAGAGGCGAGAGACCCAGTACTTC.